The clone carrying this T cell receptor delta chain was recorded a few times. Its antigen is currently unknown. This sample was included in a study of Vδ1+ human thymocytes. Whole-study results and caveats: Thymic delta-chain repertoires held roughly 20% Vdelta2 sequences and few Vdelta3, despite high sort purity. In the thymus, TRG and TRD repertoires looked highly polyclonal with Gaussian CDR3 lengths. Donors shared many TRG clonotypes but few TRD clonotypes.

The template was reverse-transcribed extracted RNA. Multiplex PCR used pooled V-gene forward primers and a constant-region reverse primer to amplify CDR3s. With CATT, TCRdb re-called clones from the multiplex PCR reads. The repertoire holds under 80,000 delta-chain clones, with approximately 34% as singletons. Alphabeta T cells were depleted, then CD3+ Vdelta1+ Vdelta2- thymocytes were FACS-sorted. Vdelta1+ thymocyte sorts reached between about 97% and 99.6% purity. The CDR3 runs to 19 residues. Looked up from germline, CDR1 is TSWWSYY and CDR2 is QGS. V gave up 0 bases and J gave up 5 bases, with 25 bases separating them.

This clonotype was sampled from a boy younger than two who had congenital heart surgery. This chain joins TRDV1 and TRDJ1, with TRDD3 as a possible D gene (5 bases). The sample was Vdelta1+ gamma-delta thymocytes from the thymus. Described subset: FACS-sorted CD3+ TCRalphabeta- TCRVdelta1+ TCRVdelta2- thymocytes. The CDR3 DNA follows: TGTGCTCTTGGGGAACTCAAGCGAAGAGAAGCCCGGAGGGATGATAAACTCATCTTT. Protein sequence: CALGELKRREARRDDKLIF.